This TCR beta chain was found in a study of molecular identifiers for immune sequencing clone quantification. This CDR3 comprises 13 residues. After removal of 6 bases from V and 7 bases from J, the junction contained 5 bases not matched to a gene. Per the germline V gene, CDR1 is MNHEY and CDR2 is SVGEGT. This clonotype has more than one count but fewer than ten. TCRdb re-called the PCR reads through MiXCR, storing one row per CDR3 protein. This table holds around 480,000 distinct CDR3 sequences, about 21% found once. The clonotype comes from a human donor in good health. Some libraries in this study had Jurkat cell RNA spiked in. The V gene is TRBV6-2 or TRBV6-3, the J gene TRBJ2-1; 8 nucleotides align to TRBD2. Material for sequencing was naive CD8+ T cells from blood, with Jurkat cell RNA spiked in. Subset reported: FACS-sorted CD8+CD4-CCR7+CD45RA+ naive T cells. This chain's CDR3 is CASSPGGGNEQFF. CDR3 DNA: TGTGCCAGCAGCCCGGGAGGGGGTAATGAGCAGTTCTTC.